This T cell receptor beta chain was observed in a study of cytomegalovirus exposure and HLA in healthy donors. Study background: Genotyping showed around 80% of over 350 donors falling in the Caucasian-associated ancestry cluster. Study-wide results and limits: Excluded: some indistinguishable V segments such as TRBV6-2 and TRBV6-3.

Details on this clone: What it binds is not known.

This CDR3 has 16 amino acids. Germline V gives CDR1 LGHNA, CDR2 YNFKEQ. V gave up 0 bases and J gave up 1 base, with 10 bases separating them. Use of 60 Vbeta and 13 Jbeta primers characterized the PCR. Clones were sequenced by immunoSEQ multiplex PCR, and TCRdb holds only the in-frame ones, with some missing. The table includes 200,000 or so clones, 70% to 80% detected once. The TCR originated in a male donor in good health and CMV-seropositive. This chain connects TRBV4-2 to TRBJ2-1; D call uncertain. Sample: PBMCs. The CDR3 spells CASSQDRSASYNEQFF. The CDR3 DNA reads TGTGCCAGCAGCCAAGATCGAAGCGCATCCTACAATGAGCAGTTCTTC.